This T cell receptor beta chain is drawn from a study of T cell changes during pregnancy in multiple sclerosis (dated by TCRdb to about 2019). As for the study more broadly: In women with multiple sclerosis, the researchers looked at how the T cell repertoire shifted as pregnancy progressed.

Preparation of the library involved the immunoSEQ multiplex PCR assay. This is the immuneACCESS table as TCRdb keeps it, with only in-frame sequences that have V and J called. A part of the clones is gone; compared with another copy, unresolved V genes explain less than half, and the rest is unexplained. The sample has 90,000 to 120,000 clones on record, 85% to 95% of them singletons. Of the sample, 0.78% is held by the ten largest clones. In regard to this clone: Its antigen specificity is not known. One base away there is no much larger clone; base qualities are not given.

There are 14 amino acids in the CDR3, from cysteine to phenylalanine inclusive. Only the CDR3 portion is preserved as DNA: 42 bases, with reading frame beginning at the first base. V has 6 bases trimmed and J has 4 bases trimmed; junction bases matching no gene number 8. CDR1 MNHNS and CDR2 SASEGT are derived from the germline V gene. Recombination linked TRBV6-1 to TRBJ1-2; 7 middle bases align to TRBD1. This receptor was identified in a female donor in good health, enrolled as a control in a pregnancy study. Sequenced material: peripheral blood, taken in the third trimester of pregnancy. The CDR3 here reads CASSDRDSTYGYTF. The bases read TGTGCCAGCAGCGACCGGGACAGCACCTATGGCTACACCTTC.